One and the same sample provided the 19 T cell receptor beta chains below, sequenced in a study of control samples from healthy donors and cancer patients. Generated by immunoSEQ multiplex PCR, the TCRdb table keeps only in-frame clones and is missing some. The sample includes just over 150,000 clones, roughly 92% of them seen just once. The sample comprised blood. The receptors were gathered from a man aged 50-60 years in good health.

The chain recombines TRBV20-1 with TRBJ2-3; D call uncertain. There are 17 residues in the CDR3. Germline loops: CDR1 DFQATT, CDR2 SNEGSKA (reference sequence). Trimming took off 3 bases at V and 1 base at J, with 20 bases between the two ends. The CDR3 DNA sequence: TGCAGTGCTAGTGCCCCACGTCCGGGCCGAGGCACAGATACGCAGTATTTT. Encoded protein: CSASAPRPGRGTDTQYF.

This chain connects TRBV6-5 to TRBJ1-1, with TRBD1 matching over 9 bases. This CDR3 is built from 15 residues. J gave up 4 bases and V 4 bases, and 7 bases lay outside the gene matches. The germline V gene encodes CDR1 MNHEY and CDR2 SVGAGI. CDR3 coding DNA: TGTGCCAGCAGTTGGGACAGGGCAGGGATCACTGAAGCTTTCTTT. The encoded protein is CASSWDRAGITEAFF.

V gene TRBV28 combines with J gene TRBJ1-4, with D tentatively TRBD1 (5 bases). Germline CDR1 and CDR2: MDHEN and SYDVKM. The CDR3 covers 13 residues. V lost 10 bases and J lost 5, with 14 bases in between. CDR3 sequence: CATGGVGNEKLFF. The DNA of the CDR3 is TGTGCCACGGGGGGAGTTGGAAATGAAAAACTGTTTTTT.

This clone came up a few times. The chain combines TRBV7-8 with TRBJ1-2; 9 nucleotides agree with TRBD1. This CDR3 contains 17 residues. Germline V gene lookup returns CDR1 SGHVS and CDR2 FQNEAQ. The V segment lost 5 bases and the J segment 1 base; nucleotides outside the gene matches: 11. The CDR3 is CASSTRIGTGINYGYTF. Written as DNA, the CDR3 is TGTGCCAGCAGCACTCGTATCGGGACAGGGATTAACTATGGCTACACCTTC. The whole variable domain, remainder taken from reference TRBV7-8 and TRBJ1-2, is GAGVSQSPRYKVAKRGQDVALRCDPISGHVSLFWYQQALGQGPEFLTYFQNEAQLDKSGLPSDRFFAERPEGSVSTLKIQRTQQEDSAVYLCASSTRIGTGINYGYTFGSGTRLTVV.

The CDR3, as DNA: TGTGCCAGCAGCTCCGGGACAGGGGGTACTCAGCCCCAGCATTTT. Translated, it gives CASSSGTGGTQPQHF. The chain has TRBV5-4 and TRBJ1-5; the match to TRBD1 covers 11 bases. Germline V gene sequence: CDR1 SGHNT, CDR2 YYREEE (reference sequence). V dropped 3 bases and J dropped 6; count of bases not matched to a gene: 5. The CDR3 runs to 15 residues.

The CDR3 is CASSIPRSSGNTIYF. The CDR3, as DNA: TGTGCCAGTAGTATACCCAGAAGCTCTGGAAACACCATATATTTT. The genes are TRBV19 and TRBJ1-3; D ambiguous. The CDR3 sequence is 15 residues long. Germline V CDR1 and CDR2: LNHDA, SQIVND (reference sequence). Trimming stripped 2 bases from V and 0 bases from J, with 8 bases between.

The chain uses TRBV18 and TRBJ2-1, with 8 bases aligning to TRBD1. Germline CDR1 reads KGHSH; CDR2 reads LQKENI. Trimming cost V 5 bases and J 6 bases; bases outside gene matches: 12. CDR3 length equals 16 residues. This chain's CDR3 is CASSSFGQGEGNEQFF. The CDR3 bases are TGTGCCAGCTCATCCTTCGGACAGGGTGAAGGCAATGAGCAGTTCTTC.

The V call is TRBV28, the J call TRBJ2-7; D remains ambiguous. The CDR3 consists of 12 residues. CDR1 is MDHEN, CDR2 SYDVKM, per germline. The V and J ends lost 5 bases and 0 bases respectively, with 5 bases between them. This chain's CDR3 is CASSRNSYEQYF. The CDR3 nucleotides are TGTGCCAGCAGTCGGAACTCCTACGAGCAGTACTTC.

CDR3 region: CASSIDSSGNTIYF. The CDR3 coding sequence is TGTGCCAGCAGCATCGACAGCTCTGGAAACACCATATATTTT. The rearrangement links TRBV3-1 (or the pseudogene TRBV3-2) to TRBJ1-3; D perhaps matches TRBD1 (5 bases). The CDR3 contains 14 residues. Germline CDR1 is LGHDT and CDR2 is YNNKEL (reference sequence). The V and J ends lost 5 bases and 0 bases respectively, with 8 bases between them.

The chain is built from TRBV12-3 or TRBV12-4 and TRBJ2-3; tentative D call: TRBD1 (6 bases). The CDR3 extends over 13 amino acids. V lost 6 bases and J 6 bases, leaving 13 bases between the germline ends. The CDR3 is CASSLTGPDTQYF. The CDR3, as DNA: TGTGCCAGCAGCCTTACAGGGCCCGATACGCAGTATTTT.

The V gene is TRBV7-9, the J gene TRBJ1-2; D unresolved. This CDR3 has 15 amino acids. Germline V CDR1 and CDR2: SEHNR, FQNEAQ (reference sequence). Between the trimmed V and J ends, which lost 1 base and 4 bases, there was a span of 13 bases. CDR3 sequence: CASSLVASISYGYTF. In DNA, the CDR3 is TGTGCCAGCAGCTTAGTCGCCAGTATATCCTATGGCTACACCTTC.

The CDR3 protein is CASSRGDSTESGEQFF. The CDR3, as DNA: TGCGCCAGCAGTCGGGGGGACTCCACCGAGAGTGGTGAGCAGTTCTTC. The V call is TRBV23-1, the J call TRBJ2-1; D is perhaps TRBD2 (6 bases). TRBV23-1 is recorded as an ORF, its role being uncertain. Trimming removed 4 bases at V and 9 bases at J, with 22 bases between. The CDR3 is 16 amino acids.

This CDR3 is CAISTSPGQGGDEQFF. For the CDR3, the DNA is TGTGCCATCAGTACTTCACCGGGACAGGGTGGGGATGAGCAGTTCTTC. J is TRBJ2-1 and V is TRBV10-3; 9 bases match TRBD1. Germline CDR1 ENHRY, CDR2 SYGVKD. Losses at the gene ends were 5 bases for V and 8 bases for J; bases not matched to a gene: 13. This CDR3 is built from 16 residues.

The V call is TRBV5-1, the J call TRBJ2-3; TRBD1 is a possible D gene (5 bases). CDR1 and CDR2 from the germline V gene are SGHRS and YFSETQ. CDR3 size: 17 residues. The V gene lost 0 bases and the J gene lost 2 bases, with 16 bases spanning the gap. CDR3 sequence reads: CASSLGQTPRDTDTQYF. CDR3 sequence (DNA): TGCGCCAGCAGCTTGGGACAGACCCCCAGAGACACAGATACGCAGTATTTT.

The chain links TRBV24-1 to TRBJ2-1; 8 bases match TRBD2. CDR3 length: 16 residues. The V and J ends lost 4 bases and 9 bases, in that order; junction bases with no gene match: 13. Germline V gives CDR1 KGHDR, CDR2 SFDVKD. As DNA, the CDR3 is TGTGCCACCAGTGACCTGACTAGCGACATACGGGGTGAGCAGTTCTTC. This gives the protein CATSDLTSDIRGEQFF.

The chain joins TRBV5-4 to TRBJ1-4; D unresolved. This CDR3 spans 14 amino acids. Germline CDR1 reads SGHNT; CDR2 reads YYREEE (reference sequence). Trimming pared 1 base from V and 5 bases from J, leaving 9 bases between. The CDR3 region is CASSLRTDNEKLFF. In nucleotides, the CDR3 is TGTGCCAGCAGCTTGCGGACGGACAATGAAAAACTGTTTTTT.

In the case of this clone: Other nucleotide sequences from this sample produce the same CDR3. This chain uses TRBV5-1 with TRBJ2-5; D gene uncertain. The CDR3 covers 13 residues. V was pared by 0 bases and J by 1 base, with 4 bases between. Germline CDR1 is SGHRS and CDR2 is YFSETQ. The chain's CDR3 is CASSLGRQETQYF. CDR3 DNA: TGCGCCAGCAGCTTGGGTCGCCAAGAGACCCAGTACTTC.

The CDR3 reads CASSDRTGYEQYF. CDR3 coding DNA: TGTGCCAGCAGTGATCGGACAGGCTACGAGCAGTACTTC. V and J are TRBV12-3 or TRBV12-4 and TRBJ2-7; TRBD1 matches at 7 bases. CDR3 size: 13 residues. V was clipped by 5 bases and J by 3 bases; unmatched bases: 4.

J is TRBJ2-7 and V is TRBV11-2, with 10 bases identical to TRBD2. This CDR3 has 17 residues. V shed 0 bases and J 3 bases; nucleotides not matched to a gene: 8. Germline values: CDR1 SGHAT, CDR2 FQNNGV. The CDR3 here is CASSLDAGLARNYEQYF. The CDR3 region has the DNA TGTGCCAGCAGCTTAGACGCGGGACTAGCGAGGAACTACGAGCAGTACTTC.